The entry below gives a single T cell receptor beta chain sequence along with its context. Antigen unknown. This sample is drawn from a study of cytomegalovirus exposure and HLA in healthy donors. In the PCR, 60 Vbeta and 13 Jbeta primers were used. TCRdb keeps only in-frame clones here, not all; method: immunoSEQ multiplex PCR. The sample shows 180,000 or so clones, more than 70% of them seen only once. V dropped 7 bases and J dropped 8; count of bases not matched to a gene: 10. The V gene's germline CDR1 is GTSNPN and CDR2 SVGIG (reference sequence). This CDR3 contains 14 residues. Unrecorded immune exposures were likely, despite nominal health at sampling. Overall study findings and caveats: When presence/absence was analysed, sequencing depth was taken to be roughly uniform across donors. TCR beta V- and J-gene trimming was later associated with a missense DCLRE1C variant. Researchers left out some V segments, among them TRBV6-2 and TRBV6-3, as indistinguishable.

Source material: PBMCs. The chain links TRBV30 to TRBJ1-4; 10 positions match TRBD1. This TCR derives from a woman in her forties or fifties in good health and CMV-seropositive. DNA for the CDR3: TGTGCCTCCACACCGACAGGGGGCGGAGAAAAACTGTTTTTT. As protein: CASTPTGGGEKLFF.